The 14 T cell receptor beta chains in this list originate from one sample, sequenced in a study of blood T cell repertoires in COVID-19. Sequenced by immunoSEQ multiplex PCR; TCRdb stores in-frame clones only, minus some. The sample has some 670,000 clones; 85% to 90% are singletons. Sequencing used peripheral blood. Source of these receptors: a woman aged 18-29 years with acute or convalescent COVID-19.

J is TRBJ2-1 and V is TRBV5-5; 10 bases match TRBD1. The CDR3 length is 15 residues. Per germline, CDR1 SGHKS and CDR2 YYEKEE (reference sequence). Trimming removed 4 bases from V and 7 bases from J; junction bases left unmatched: 8. The CDR3 region is CASSLPTGGVNEQFF. The DNA of the CDR3 is TGTGCCAGCAGCCTACCGACAGGGGGCGTTAATGAGCAGTTCTTC.

This clone was detected a few times. The chain recombines TRBV2 with TRBJ2-7; D possibly corresponds to TRBD2 (6 bases). There are 14 residues in the CDR3. Trimming pared 7 bases from V and 6 bases from J, leaving 19 bases between. CDR1 and CDR2 (germline): SNHLY, FYNNEI. CDR3 coding DNA: TGTGCCAGCACTACCGGGACTCCCTGGGGCGAGCAGTACTTC. Translated: CASTTGTPWGEQYF.

This clone was observed a few times. The gene calls are TRBV5-4 and TRBJ2-6; D ambiguous. Germline V gene sequence: CDR1 SGHNT, CDR2 YYREEE (reference sequence). The V gene lost 2 bases and the J gene lost 3 bases, with 3 bases spanning the gap. The CDR3 is 13 residues long. The CDR3 protein is CASSFGGANVLTF. The CDR3 DNA reads TGTGCCAGCAGCTTCGGTGGGGCCAACGTCCTGACTTTC.

The chain recombines TRBV10-3 with TRBJ2-1; 10 bases line up with TRBD1. CDR1 is ENHRY and CDR2 is SYGVKD in the germline V gene. This CDR3 comprises 13 residues. Germline trimming cut 9 bases from V and 9 bases from J; bases unmatched to any gene: 8. The CDR3 loop is CAMEGQGSGEQFF. Here the CDR3 DNA reads TGTGCCATGGAGGGACAGGGGTCGGGTGAGCAGTTCTTC.

The CDR3: CASGHRTDTQYF. In nucleotides, the CDR3 is TGTGCCAGCGGACACCGCACAGATACGCAGTATTTT. The chain links TRBV5-6 to TRBJ2-3; TRBD1 is a possible D gene (5 bases). The CDR3 extends over 12 amino acids. Germline CDR1 SGHDT, CDR2 YYEEEE. V lost 7 bases and J lost 1, with 7 bases in between. Variable domain in full (rest from reference TRBV5-6 and TRBJ2-3): DAGVTQSPTHLIKTRGQQVTLRCSPKSGHDTVSWYQQALGQGPQFIFQYYEEEERQRGNFPDRFSGHQFPNYSSELNVNALLLGDSALYLCASGHRTDTQYFGPGTRLTVL.

This clone was recorded once. This rearrangement joins TRBV5-1 to TRBJ1-1, with D possibly matching TRBD1 (6 bases). The CDR3 totals 15 residues. Per germline, CDR1 SGHRS and CDR2 YFSETQ. Trimming cost V 4 bases and J 0 bases, with 13 bases left between them. The CDR3 is CASSPGQSLNTEAFF. CDR3 sequence (DNA): TGCGCCAGCAGCCCAGGACAGAGCCTGAACACTGAAGCTTTCTTT.

The rearrangement joins TRBV14 to TRBJ1-1, with D uncertain. The CDR3 sequence is 14 residues long. The ends were cut back, 1 base at V and 1 base at J, with 7 bases in the middle. The V gene's germline CDR1 is SGHDN and CDR2 FVKESK. The CDR3 is CASSQGASNTEAFF. The CDR3 bases are TGTGCCAGCAGCCAAGGGGCTTCGAACACTGAAGCTTTCTTT.

The J gene is TRBJ2-7, the V gene TRBV19, with 10 positions matching TRBD1. The CDR3 spans 14 residues. From germline, CDR1 is LNHDA and CDR2 SQIVND (reference sequence). V dropped 3 bases and J dropped 4; count of bases not matched to a gene: 3. This chain's CDR3 is CASSIGTGVYEQYF. CDR3 nucleotide sequence: TGTGCCAGTAGTATCGGGACAGGGGTATACGAGCAGTACTTC. The variable domain in full, with the rest retrieved from reference TRBV19 and TRBJ2-7, is DGGITQSPKYLFRKEGQNVTLSCEQNLNHDAMYWYRQDPGQGLRLIYYSQIVNDFQKGDIAEGYSVSREKKESFPLTVTSAQKNPTAFYLCASSIGTGVYEQYFGPGTRLTVT.

In nucleotides, the CDR3 is TGTGCCAGCAGTTGGGGACAGTTTAACACTGAAGCTTTCTTT. Its protein is CASSWGQFNTEAFF. The rearrangement joins TRBV27 to TRBJ1-1, with TRBD1 matching over 7 bases. Trimming cost V 4 bases and J 2 bases; bases outside gene matches: 4. The length of the CDR3 is 14 residues. Germline-derived CDR1 and CDR2 are MNHEY and SMNVEV (reference sequence).

The gene calls are TRBV15 and TRBJ2-7, with TRBD1 matching over 7 bases. The germline CDR1 and CDR2 sequences are LNHNV and YYDKDF (reference sequence). The CDR3 sequence is 15 residues long. The junction had 12 bases not matched to a gene; V was cut back by 7 bases and J by 3 bases. CDR3 residues: CATNVPDRADYEQYF. Written as DNA, the CDR3 is TGTGCCACCAATGTGCCCGACAGGGCAGACTACGAGCAGTACTTC. The full variable domain, rest sourced from reference TRBV15 and TRBJ2-7, is DAMVIQNPRYQVTQFGKPVTLSCSQTLNHNVMYWYQQKSSQAPKLLFHYYDKDFNNEADTPDNFQSRRPNTSFCFLDIRSPGLGDTAMYLCATNVPDRADYEQYFGPGTRLTVT.

The V and J genes are TRBV5-6 and TRBJ2-7, with TRBD2 identical over 8 bases. This CDR3 has 12 amino acids. The germline CDR1 and CDR2 sequences are SGHDT and YYEEEE. Germline trimming cut 4 bases from V and 4 bases from J; bases unmatched to any gene: 1. In DNA, the CDR3 is TGTGCCAGCAGCACGGGGGGGTACGAGCAGTACTTC. This gives the protein CASSTGGYEQYF.

This chain joins TRBV5-1 and TRBJ1-2; D is undetermined. V lost 6 bases and J lost 4, with 16 bases in between. The CDR3 extends over 14 amino acids. Germline V CDR1 and CDR2: SGHRS, YFSETQ. Written as DNA, the CDR3 is TGCGCCAGCATAGCAGCTCTTGTAGGCTATGGCTACACCTTC. Translating gives CASIAALVGYGYTF.

The chain combines TRBV6-2 or TRBV6-3 with TRBJ2-7; 7 bases match TRBD2. The CDR3 loop spans 14 amino acids. J lost 7 bases, V lost 2 bases, and 8 bases had no gene match. Germline CDR1 MNHEY, CDR2 SVGEGT. This CDR3 reads CASSYPEAGLEQYF. The DNA of the CDR3 is TGTGCCAGCAGTTACCCTGAAGCGGGGTTGGAGCAGTACTTC.

This chain uses TRBV5-1 with TRBJ2-7; 7 bases fit TRBD1. The germline gives CDR1 SGHRS, CDR2 YFSETQ. V shed 0 bases, J shed 0 bases, and the junction held 6 bases outside the gene matches. This CDR3 has 16 amino acids. The CDR3 DNA reads TGCGCCAGCAGCTTGGCCTCGGGGACAGCCTCCTACGAGCAGTACTTC. Its protein is CASSLASGTASYEQYF. Combining the CDR3 with reference TRBV5-1 and TRBJ2-7 gives the whole variable domain KAGVTQTPRYLIKTRGQQVTLSCSPISGHRSVSWYQQTPGQGLQFLFEYFSETQRNKGNFPGRFSGRQFSNSRSEMNVSTLELGDSALYLCASSLASGTASYEQYFGPGTRLTVT.